This T cell receptor (beta chain) was captured by sequencing in a study of T cells after posttransplantation cyclophosphamide. Sampled 1 year posttransplant, controls received myeloablative marrow transplants, methotrexate and a calcineurin inhibitor. Notes on the study in general: Donor-recipient repertoire similarity was low at 1-2 months, rising over year one.

Here immunoSEQ multiplex PCR was the method, and the copy in TCRdb shows in-frame clones only, minus some. Seen here are around 9,400 clones, around 92% observed once, and the top ten hold under 5.5%. With 5 bases clipped from V and 7 bases from J, the junction kept 13 bases outside the gene matches. From germline, CDR1 is SEHNR and CDR2 FQNEAQ (reference sequence). CDR3 length: 16 residues. Of note for this clone: Its antigen is as yet unknown.

The material sequenced was PBMCs, taken almost 450 days after allogeneic stem cell transplant with calcineurin inhibitor and methotrexate. V usage is TRBV7-9 and J usage is TRBJ2-1, with 8 bases matching TRBD1. This sequence was found in a male patient aged 50 or older who received an allogeneic stem cell transplant from an unrelated donor, was CMV-positive, and had chronic GVHD only. Some of the T cells might come from the graft donor. CDR3: CASSPPGGKRGNEQFF. In DNA form, the CDR3 reads TGTGCCAGCAGCCCCCCAGGGGGCAAAAGAGGAAATGAGCAGTTCTTC.